The following is a T cell receptor beta chain sequence with its context. Its specificity is unknown. A read error may produce the germline difference seen at one junction end. The data were obtained in a study of T cell responses to AZD1222 COVID-19 vaccine. Findings and limits, study-wide: Spike-specific TCR breadth rose after two AZD1222 doses, and depth rose as well.

CDR1 is SGHVS and CDR2 is FQNEAQ in the germline V gene. The CDR3 extends over 13 amino acids. TCRdb keeps only in-frame clones here, not all; method: immunoSEQ multiplex PCR. The sample lists some 170,000 clones, around 92% occurring once. This TCR was sampled from an adult in good health. The chain combines TRBV7-8 with TRBJ1-4, with 7 bases fitting TRBD1. This specimen consisted of peripheral blood, obtained on day 0 of AZD1222 vaccination. The CDR3 DNA is TGTGCCAGCAGCTTAAGCCCAGGGGGAGTGGGGCTTTTT. It specifies CASSLSPGGVGLF.